The 28 T cell receptor beta chains below were found in one sample sequenced in a study of blood T cell dynamics during melanoma immunotherapy. Clones were sequenced by immunoSEQ multiplex PCR, and TCRdb holds only the in-frame ones, with some missing. This sample carries thousands of clones, around nine tenths of them seen once, and the ten largest clones take more than 6%. Time point here: week 3, after first cycle of checkpoint inhibitor. Sequencing used blood, obtained from a patient treated with checkpoint blockade. These receptors were taken from a human donor with melanoma.

The rearrangement uses TRBV30 and TRBJ1-1; D possibly corresponds to TRBD1 (6 bases). V gave up 7 bases and J gave up 4 bases, with 25 bases separating them. This CDR3 has 16 residues. Germline V CDR1 and CDR2: GTSNPN, SVGIG (reference sequence). The CDR3 bases are TGTGCCTCAAAAGGCCGGGTTCGGGACATTGTCACTGAAGCTTTCTTT. Amino acid sequence: CASKGRVRDIVTEAFF.

In this sample, this clone turned up once. The J gene is TRBJ1-1, the V gene TRBV6-5; tentatively, D is TRBD1 (6 bases). V was clipped by 5 bases and J by 1 base, with 8 bases between them. Germline values: CDR1 MNHEY, CDR2 SVGAGI. This CDR3 has 13 amino acids. The CDR3 is CASSRGQNTEAFF. The CDR3 nucleotides are TGTGCCAGCAGTCGGGGACAGAACACTGAAGCTTTCTTT.

The rearrangement joins TRBV7-9 to TRBJ2-7; the D is unclear. Trimming left V 1 base short and J 0 bases short, with 10 bases between. The CDR3 extends over 15 amino acids. Germline V gene sequence: CDR1 SEHNR, CDR2 FQNEAQ (reference sequence). In DNA form, the CDR3 reads TGTGCCAGCAGCTTAGGGCAAAACCCCTCCTACGAGCAGTACTTC. Amino acids: CASSLGQNPSYEQYF.

In DNA form, the CDR3 reads TGTGCCAGCTCACCCCAGGGCGGTCCTAGCACAGATACGCAGTATTTT. Protein sequence: CASSPQGGPSTDTQYF. The chain couples TRBV18 to TRBJ2-3; TRBD1 might be the D (5 bases). The germline V and J ends were trimmed by 3 bases and 0 bases, with 13 bases remaining between them. This CDR3 region has 16 residues. Germline CDR1 KGHSH, CDR2 LQKENI.

V and J are TRBV28 and TRBJ1-2; 9 nucleotides line up with TRBD1. Germline V gene lookup returns CDR1 MDHEN and CDR2 SYDVKM. V lost 4 bases, J lost 5 bases, and 11 bases stayed unmatched. The CDR3 contains 16 residues. The CDR3 DNA reads TGTGCCAGCAGTTCTAGGACAGGGGAAACCTTTTATGGCTACACCTTC. It specifies CASSSRTGETFYGYTF.

The V gene is TRBV15, the J gene TRBJ2-5, with 8 positions matching TRBD2. The CDR3 loop spans 16 amino acids. J lost 5 bases, V lost 1 base, and 9 bases had no gene match. CDR1 and CDR2 from the germline V gene are LNHNV and YYDKDF (reference sequence). The CDR3 sequence: CATSRAGGAWRETQYF. The DNA for the CDR3 is TGTGCCACCAGCAGAGCGGGGGGGGCTTGGCGGGAGACCCAGTACTTC.

The genes are TRBV5-6 and TRBJ2-3; 7 bases agree with TRBD2. The CDR3 spans 15 residues. CDR1 is SGHDT and CDR2 is YYEEEE in the germline V gene. After removal of 3 bases from V and 5 bases from J, the junction contained 9 bases not matched to a gene. CDR3 sequence reads: CASSSWGGGGDTQYF. CDR3 sequence (DNA): TGTGCCAGCAGCTCCTGGGGCGGGGGAGGAGATACGCAGTATTTT.

The chain recombines TRBV28 with TRBJ1-6; 10 bases agree with TRBD1. The junction had 2 bases not matched to a gene; V was cut back by 6 bases and J by 9 bases. Germline assignment: CDR1 MDHEN and CDR2 SYDVKM. This CDR3 is built from 13 residues. CDR3 in DNA: TGTGCCAGCAGACGGACAGGGGGTTCACCCCTCCACTTT. Translated: CASRRTGGSPLHF.

This rearrangement joins TRBV5-1 to TRBJ1-1; D perhaps matches TRBD1 (5 bases). V lost 4 bases to trimming and J lost 3 bases, with 13 bases between them. Germline V gives CDR1 SGHRS, CDR2 YFSETQ. There are 14 residues in the CDR3. In DNA, the CDR3 is TGCGCCAGCAGCCGCCATATGGGGGACACTGAAGCTTTCTTT. This codes for CASSRHMGDTEAFF.

The chain is built from TRBV28 and TRBJ1-1; D gene unclear. The V end was cut by 5 bases, the J end by 0 bases, with 13 bases between. CDR3 length: 15 residues. Germline CDR1 and CDR2: MDHEN and SYDVKM. The CDR3 DNA reads TGTGCCAGCAGTCCCATGAACGTGGTGAACACTGAAGCTTTCTTT. It codes for CASSPMNVVNTEAFF.

The rearrangement uses TRBV28 and TRBJ2-1, with 7 bases fitting TRBD2. The CDR3 consists of 16 residues. The ends lost 2 bases at V and 1 base at J; junction bases unmatched: 5. Per germline, CDR1 MDHEN and CDR2 SYDVKM. CDR3 in DNA: TGTGCCAGCAGTTTAATGCGGGAGTATTCCTACAATGAGCAGTTCTTC. This codes for CASSLMREYSYNEQFF.

The chain couples TRBV6-1 to TRBJ1-2; 7 bases agree with TRBD1. The V and J ends lost 0 bases and 8 bases, in that order; junction bases with no gene match: 6. The CDR3 consists of 14 residues. CDR1 is MNHNS, CDR2 SASEGT, per germline. CDR3 protein: CASSEAGGGEGYTF. CDR3 nucleotides: TGTGCCAGCAGTGAAGCTGGAGGGGGCGAGGGCTACACCTTC.

The chain combines TRBV9 with TRBJ2-1, with 8 bases lining up with TRBD2. Germline V gene data show CDR1 as SGDLS and CDR2 as YYNGEE. Trimming cost V 0 bases and J 7 bases; bases outside gene matches: 6. This CDR3 is 15 amino acids long. This chain's CDR3 is CASSVEASGYNEQFF. CDR3 bases: TGTGCCAGCAGCGTAGAGGCTAGCGGGTATAATGAGCAGTTCTTC.

The V call is TRBV7-2, the J call TRBJ2-6; D unclear. The CDR3 is made up of 14 amino acids. Germline V gives CDR1 SGHTA, CDR2 FQGNSA. The V end lost 3 bases, the J end lost 4 bases, and 7 bases lay between the germline ends. The CDR3 loop reads CASSLDSGANVLTF. In nucleotides, the CDR3 is TGTGCCAGCAGCTTGGATTCAGGGGCCAACGTCCTGACTTTC.

The gene calls are TRBV27 and TRBJ2-5; D not certain. CDR1 is MNHEY and CDR2 is SMNVEV in the germline V gene (reference sequence). V dropped 6 bases and J dropped 5 bases, with 19 bases sitting between them. The CDR3 runs 15 residues. CDR3 amino acids: CASRDRLGYGETQYF. The CDR3 region has the DNA TGTGCCAGCAGGGACCGGTTAGGGTATGGGGAGACCCAGTACTTC.

The chain is built from TRBV5-4 and TRBJ2-2; 11 positions agree with TRBD1. The CDR3 covers 14 residues. After removal of 10 bases from V and 4 bases from J, the junction contained 6 bases not matched to a gene. The V gene's germline CDR1 is SGHNT and CDR2 YYREEE (reference sequence). Here the CDR3 reads CAGGTGGTTGELFF. CDR3 bases: TGTGCCGGTGGGACAGGGGGAACCACCGGGGAGCTGTTTTTT.

This sequence joins TRBV10-1 and TRBJ1-2, with 8 positions matching TRBD1. Germline-derived CDR1 and CDR2 are WNHNN and SYGVQD (reference sequence). The V and J ends lost 3 bases and 4 bases, in that order; junction bases with no gene match: 4. The CDR3 has 14 residues. The CDR3 sequence is CASSDGQGLYGYTF. Written as DNA, the CDR3 is TGCGCCAGCAGTGATGGACAGGGCCTCTATGGCTACACCTTC.

This chain joins TRBV11-2 and TRBJ2-5; perhaps TRBD1 as D (5 bases). The length of the CDR3 is 14 residues. The V and J ends lost 3 bases and 1 base respectively, with 9 bases between them. Germline CDR1 reads SGHAT; CDR2 reads FQNNGV. DNA of the CDR3: TGTGCCAGCAGCTTCGGAAGGGGCCAAGAGACCCAGTACTTC. Protein: CASSFGRGQETQYF.

This rearrangement joins TRBV19 to TRBJ1-1; D is perhaps TRBD1 (6 bases). This CDR3 is 14 amino acids long. The germline V gene encodes CDR1 LNHDA and CDR2 SQIVND (reference sequence). Trimming removed 1 base from V and 0 bases from J, with 6 bases in between. This CDR3 reads CASSIGDMNTEAFF. In DNA form, the CDR3 reads TGTGCCAGTAGTATAGGGGACATGAACACTGAAGCTTTCTTT.

This chain joins TRBV7-2 and TRBJ2-7, with unresolved D. Germline lookup yields CDR1 SGHTA and CDR2 FQGNSA. The length of the CDR3 is 15 residues. Trimming left V 3 bases short and J 0 bases short, with 12 bases between. CDR3 nucleotide sequence: TGTGCCAGCAGCTTTTCCGGGCAGTCCTCCTACGAGCAGTACTTC. This gives the protein CASSFSGQSSYEQYF.

This clone was observed a single time. The DNA for the CDR3 is TGTGCCAGTAGCATTGGGACAGGGGGAAAAACCGGGGAGCTGTTTTTT. This encodes CASSIGTGGKTGELFF. The rearrangement uses TRBV19 and TRBJ2-2, with 11 bases lining up with TRBD1. Germline CDR1 is LNHDA and CDR2 is SQIVND (reference sequence). The CDR3 runs 16 residues. J lost 5 bases, V lost 6 bases, and 8 bases had no gene match.

V gene TRBV11-2 combines with J gene TRBJ2-7; 9 bases are shared with TRBD1. The ends lost 5 bases at V and 3 bases at J; junction bases unmatched: 11. Germline CDR1 is SGHAT and CDR2 is FQNNGV. The CDR3 is 16 amino acids. The DNA for the CDR3 is TGTGCCAGCAGCGACCCCGGGACAGGGAAATTCTACGAGCAGTACTTC. Residues: CASSDPGTGKFYEQYF.

The chain is built from TRBV5-5 and TRBJ2-5; maybe TRBD1 (6 bases). Trimming shortened V by 4 bases and J by 5 bases, and 15 bases separated the two germline ends. CDR3 size: 14 residues. Germline lookup yields CDR1 SGHKS and CDR2 YYEKEE (reference sequence). CDR3 in amino acids: CASSRAQGSETQYF. The DNA for the CDR3 is TGTGCCAGCAGCCGAGCGCAGGGGTCCGAGACCCAGTACTTC.

The CDR3 sequence is CASSIAVANTQYF. In DNA, the CDR3 is TGTGCCAGTAGTATAGCGGTGGCGAATACGCAGTATTTT. The V call is TRBV19, the J call TRBJ2-3; no clear D. The CDR3 sequence is 13 residues long. V lost 1 base, J lost 7 bases, and 9 bases lay in between. Germline V gives CDR1 LNHDA, CDR2 SQIVND (reference sequence).

The rearrangement links TRBV5-1 to TRBJ2-3, with 15 bases aligning to TRBD2. CDR1 and CDR2 (germline): SGHRS, YFSETQ. Trimming at V came to 4 bases and at J to 2 bases, leaving 5 bases not matched to a gene. The CDR3 has 17 amino acids. The CDR3 reads CASSPRTSGGVTDTQYF. The DNA for the CDR3 is TGCGCCAGCAGCCCGAGGACTAGCGGGGGGGTCACAGATACGCAGTATTTT.

This clone was detected only once. The chain recombines TRBV6-5 with TRBJ2-6, with a tentative D call TRBD2 (6 bases). Trimming pared 8 bases from V and 2 bases from J, leaving 13 bases between. The CDR3 consists of 15 residues. Germline V gene lookup returns CDR1 MNHEY and CDR2 SVGAGI. The CDR3 coding sequence is TGTGCCAGCTCGAATGGCGGGGCTGGGGCCAACGTCCTGACTTTC. Protein sequence: CASSNGGAGANVLTF.

The CDR3 reads CAWERAGVGTGELFF. For the CDR3, the DNA is TGTGCCTGGGAAAGAGCTGGGGTTGGCACCGGGGAGCTGTTTTTT. The chain is built from TRBV30 and TRBJ2-2; no definite D call. This CDR3 has 15 amino acids. Germline loops: CDR1 GTSNPN, CDR2 SVGIG (reference sequence). Trimming took off 5 bases at V and 4 bases at J, with 17 bases between the two ends. The whole variable domain, filled in from reference TRBV30 and TRBJ2-2, reads SQTIHQWPATLVQPVGSPLSLECTVEGTSNPNLYWYRQAAGRGLQLLFYSVGIGQISSEVPQNLSASRPQDRQFILSSKKLLLSDSGFYLCAWERAGVGTGELFFGEGSRLTVL.

The chain is built from TRBV19 and TRBJ2-1, with D possibly TRBD2 on 6 matching bases. Germline V gives CDR1 LNHDA, CDR2 SQIVND (reference sequence). This CDR3 has 14 residues. V lost 4 bases to trimming and J lost 7 bases, with 14 bases between them. The CDR3 reads CASSKEGPRNEQFF. The CDR3 DNA follows: TGTGCCAGTAGTAAGGAGGGCCCCCGGAATGAGCAGTTCTTC.